These 3 T cell receptor beta chains were all obtained from the same sample, sequenced in a study of cytomegalovirus exposure and HLA in healthy donors. Primers included in the PCR were 60 Vbeta and 13 Jbeta primers. Sequencing used immunoSEQ multiplex PCR; TCRdb keeps in-frame clones, though not all of them. The repertoire holds about 160,000 clones, around 80% seen once, with 2% to 2.5% in the top ten. Sample: PBMCs. Receptor source: a man aged 35-49 years in good health and CMV-seronegative.

A remark on this clone: This sample also contains other DNA sequences that code for the same CDR3. The genes are TRBV5-1 and TRBJ1-5; D is uncertain. The CDR3 totals 15 residues. V was clipped by 1 base and J by 0 bases, with 8 bases between them. From germline, CDR1 is SGHRS and CDR2 YFSETQ. CDR3: CASSLNTGSNQPQHF. The DNA for the CDR3 is TGCGCCAGCAGCTTGAATACCGGTAGCAATCAGCCCCAGCATTTT.

The J gene is TRBJ2-7, the V gene TRBV5-4; TRBD2 is a possible D gene (5 bases). CDR1 and CDR2 from the germline V gene are SGHNT and YYREEE (reference sequence). The V and J ends lost 5 bases and 1 base respectively, with 16 bases between them. This CDR3 is 15 amino acids long. The CDR3 DNA follows: TGTGCCAGCAGGGGTGGGAGTAGAACTTCCTACGAGCAGTACTTC. It translates to CASRGGSRTSYEQYF.

The chain carries TRBV7-2 and TRBJ2-5; possible D gene TRBD1, 5 bases. V lost 0 bases and J 0 bases, leaving 14 bases between the germline ends. The CDR3 contains 17 residues. The V gene's germline CDR1 is SGHTA and CDR2 FQGNSA. CDR3 sequence reads: CASSLAGANTNQETQYF. The CDR3 DNA follows: TGTGCCAGCAGCTTAGCAGGGGCGAACACCAACCAAGAGACCCAGTACTTC.